One sample yielded the 22 T cell receptor beta chains listed below, sequenced in a study of T cells in narcolepsy. TCRdb's table, derived via immunoSEQ multiplex PCR, lists solely in-frame clones and lacks some. Counted here are roughly 13,000 clones, about 89% occurring once; the ten biggest clones make up under 2%. Sequences were obtained from CD45RA- memory CD4+ T cells from PBMCs. All receptors derive from a human donor with narcolepsy.

This clone was seen just once. The chain has TRBV7-6 and TRBJ2-2; 9 bases line up with TRBD2. Germline trimming cut 4 bases from V and 7 bases from J; bases unmatched to any gene: 13. The CDR3 contains 17 residues. Germline assignment: CDR1 SGHVS and CDR2 FNYEAQ. The CDR3 reads CASSSRRAGGPNGELFF. CDR3 DNA sequence: TGTGCCAGCAGCTCCCGGAGGGCGGGAGGGCCGAACGGGGAGCTGTTTTTT.

This chain connects TRBV29-1 to TRBJ2-1, with 8 bases fitting TRBD1. CDR3 length equals 14 residues. Trimming cost V 4 bases and J 7 bases; bases outside gene matches: 9. In germline, CDR1 is SQVTM, CDR2 ANQGSEA. The DNA for the CDR3 is TGCAGCGTTGGGAGACAGGGGAATAGGAATGAGCAGTTCTTC. Translation: CSVGRQGNRNEQFF.

This chain joins TRBV29-1 and TRBJ1-1; 8 bases are a match to TRBD1. The CDR3 extends over 13 amino acids. The trim removed 6 bases at V and 5 bases at J, leaving 8 bases unmatched. Germline CDR1 reads SQVTM; CDR2 reads ANQGSEA. The CDR3 DNA is TGCAGCGTACGGACAGGGCCGGGGACTGAAGCTTTCTTT. Its protein product is CSVRTGPGTEAFF.

The chain combines TRBV2 with TRBJ1-2, with TRBD1 as a possible D gene (6 bases). Germline lookup yields CDR1 SNHLY and CDR2 FYNNEI. CDR3 length: 15 amino acids. V was clipped by 8 bases and J by 4 bases, with 20 bases between them. CDR3: CASGFGGAAPYGYTF. In nucleotides, the CDR3 is TGTGCCAGCGGGTTTGGGGGGGCAGCCCCCTATGGCTACACCTTC.

The chain has TRBV5-1 and TRBJ1-3, with D possibly TRBD1 on 5 matching bases. The germline V gene has CDR1 SGHRS and CDR2 YFSETQ. V was cut by 4 bases and J by 3 bases, with 14 bases left in between. This CDR3 is 15 amino acids long. As DNA, the CDR3 is TGCGCCAGCAGCCCGAGGGGAGGGATTGGAAACACCATATATTTT. This codes for CASSPRGGIGNTIYF. Supplemented by reference TRBV5-1 and TRBJ1-3, the full variable domain reads KAGVTQTPRYLIKTRGQQVTLSCSPISGHRSVSWYQQTPGQGLQFLFEYFSETQRNKGNFPGRFSGRQFSNSRSEMNVSTLELGDSALYLCASSPRGGIGNTIYFGEGSWLTVV.

The chain recombines TRBV19 with TRBJ2-4; 7 bases agree with TRBD1. From germline, CDR1 is LNHDA and CDR2 SQIVND (reference sequence). The trim removed 5 bases at V and 9 bases at J, leaving 10 bases unmatched. CDR3 length equals 14 residues. The CDR3 bases are TGTGCCAGTAGTCTCCGACAGGGTAGTGGCATTCAGTACTTC. Residues: CASSLRQGSGIQYF.

The chain joins TRBV5-1 to TRBJ2-1; a weak D match, TRBD2 (6 bases). V lost 0 bases, J lost 5 bases, and 6 bases lay in between. This CDR3 comprises 13 residues. CDR1 and CDR2 from the germline V gene are SGHRS and YFSETQ. CDR3 DNA: TGCGCCAGCAGCTTGGGGGGGGACAATGAGCAGTTCTTC. Residues: CASSLGGDNEQFF. Filled out from reference TRBV5-1 and TRBJ2-1, the complete variable domain reads KAGVTQTPRYLIKTRGQQVTLSCSPISGHRSVSWYQQTPGQGLQFLFEYFSETQRNKGNFPGRFSGRQFSNSRSEMNVSTLELGDSALYLCASSLGGDNEQFFGPGTRLTVL.

The chain combines TRBV27 with TRBJ2-7; 7 bases are a match to TRBD1. The CDR3 totals 13 residues. The germline gives CDR1 MNHEY, CDR2 SMNVEV (reference sequence). The J segment lost 0 bases and the V segment lost 8 bases, leaving 4 bases of the junction unmatched. CDR3: CASFDRVSYEQYF. The CDR3 nucleotides read TGTGCCAGCTTCGACAGGGTCTCCTACGAGCAGTACTTC.

The rearrangement uses TRBV29-1 and TRBJ1-6, with TRBD1 matching over 7 bases. CDR1 SQVTM and CDR2 ANQGSEA come from the germline V gene. V was clipped by 4 bases and J by 14 bases; unmatched bases: 8. The CDR3 is 12 residues long. The CDR3 loop is CSVGTGPQALHF. The CDR3, as DNA: TGCAGCGTTGGGACAGGCCCCCAGGCCCTCCACTTT.

The genes are TRBV5-1 and TRBJ2-7, with a tentative D call TRBD1 (5 bases). The germline gives CDR1 SGHRS, CDR2 YFSETQ. V was shortened by 4 bases and J by 0 bases, with 11 bases between the two germline ends. There are 14 residues in the CDR3. The CDR3 DNA follows: TGCGCCAGCAGCGGGGCGTGGGGCTCCTACGAGCAGTACTTC. Translated, it gives CASSGAWGSYEQYF.

This rearrangement joins TRBV5-1 to TRBJ2-1; 7 bases map to TRBD2. This CDR3 contains 14 residues. With 4 bases clipped from V and 7 bases from J, the junction kept 8 bases outside the gene matches. Germline V gives CDR1 SGHRS, CDR2 YFSETQ. The CDR3 sequence: CASSASGIRNEQFF. CDR3 DNA sequence: TGCGCCAGCAGCGCAAGCGGGATAAGGAATGAGCAGTTCTTC.

The chain uses TRBV5-1 and TRBJ2-5; 14 bases align to TRBD2. Trimming removed 1 base from V and 5 bases from J; junction bases left unmatched: 4. Germline CDR1 SGHRS, CDR2 YFSETQ. The CDR3 length is 16 residues. The CDR3 DNA follows: TGCGCCAGCAGCTTGATGGGACTAGCGGGAGTCGAGACCCAGTACTTC. This encodes CASSLMGLAGVETQYF.

This chain links TRBV28 with TRBJ2-7; maybe TRBD2 (6 bases). Germline CDR1 MDHEN, CDR2 SYDVKM. The CDR3 length is 16 residues. Deletions cut 5 bases from V and 2 bases from J, with 19 bases between. This CDR3 is CASSGGSRHIAYEQYF. As DNA, the CDR3 is TGTGCCAGCAGTGGGGGGAGTCGACATATAGCCTACGAGCAGTACTTC.

DNA of the CDR3: TGTGCCAGTAGGAAAGGACCAGCGGACACTGAAGCTTTCTTT. As protein: CASRKGPADTEAFF. The rearrangement uses TRBV19 and TRBJ1-1; D unresolved. V was pared by 6 bases and J by 3 bases, with 14 bases between. The CDR3 is 14 amino acids. CDR1 LNHDA and CDR2 SQIVND come from the germline V gene (reference sequence).

The chain links TRBV6-6 to TRBJ1-1; D not resolved. The germline V gene encodes CDR1 MNHNY and CDR2 SVGAGI (reference sequence). Trimming took off 9 bases at V and 0 bases at J, with 14 bases between the two ends. The CDR3 consists of 14 residues. This chain's CDR3 is CASEERRVNTEAFF. In DNA form, the CDR3 reads TGTGCCAGTGAGGAGAGGCGGGTGAACACTGAAGCTTTCTTT.

The CDR3 DNA reads as TGTGCCAGCAGCTTCGCCCCCAGGGATGGCTACACCTTC. Translation gives CASSFAPRDGYTF. This chain joins TRBV7-8 and TRBJ1-2; D is possibly TRBD1 (5 bases). Germline V gene data show CDR1 as SGHVS and CDR2 as FQNEAQ. The CDR3 runs 13 residues. Trimming removed 3 bases at V and 6 bases at J, with 11 bases between.

With respect to this clone: The germline gene is not matched at one end of the junction; a read error may be the cause. The rearrangement uses TRBV4-2 and TRBJ2-1; 9 positions agree with TRBD1. CDR1 is LGHNA and CDR2 is YNFKEQ in the germline V gene. This CDR3 comprises 14 residues. The CDR3 sequence is CASSQGSLGTGKIF. CDR3 nucleotide sequence: TGTGCCAGCAGCCAAGGGAGCTTGGGGACAGGGAAAATCTTC.

The V gene is TRBV2, the J gene TRBJ2-7, with 13 bases lining up with TRBD2. Trimming at V came to 6 bases and at J to 6 bases, leaving 8 bases not matched to a gene. This CDR3 contains 15 residues. Looked up from germline, CDR1 is SNHLY and CDR2 is FYNNEI. The CDR3 loop reads CASRDGLAGVAEQYF. The CDR3 bases are TGTGCCAGCAGGGATGGACTAGCGGGAGTGGCCGAGCAGTACTTC.

The genes are TRBV15 and TRBJ1-5, with a weak D call TRBD1 (5 bases). This CDR3 is built from 17 residues. The germline CDR1 and CDR2 sequences are LNHNV and YYDKDF (reference sequence). Between the trimmed V and J ends, which lost 1 base and 2 bases, there was a span of 15 bases. CDR3 amino acids: CATSRGGGASGNQPQHF. For the CDR3, the DNA is TGTGCCACCAGCAGAGGCGGAGGGGCAAGTGGCAATCAGCCCCAGCATTTT.

This clone was observed a single time. The CDR3 is CASSPPGTSGSLRFF. In nucleotides, the CDR3 is TGTGCCAGCAGCCCACCCGGGACTAGCGGGAGTCTTCGGTTCTTC. The chain recombines TRBV7-2 with TRBJ2-1; 14 nucleotides align to TRBD2. CDR1 is SGHTA and CDR2 is FQGNSA in the germline V gene. V shed 5 bases, J shed 15 bases, and the junction held 12 bases outside the gene matches. The CDR3 contains 15 residues.

This sequence joins TRBV2 and TRBJ2-1, with TRBD2 matching 9 bases. This CDR3 has 14 amino acids. Germline-derived CDR1 and CDR2 are SNHLY and FYNNEI. V gave up 6 bases and J gave up 6 bases; unmatched junction bases: 6. The CDR3 region has the DNA TGTGCCAGCAGGGTTCTAGCGGGACTCAATGAGCAGTTCTTC. Encoded protein: CASRVLAGLNEQFF.

The chain combines TRBV15 with TRBJ2-2; no reliable D call. CDR1 is LNHNV and CDR2 is YYDKDF in the germline V gene (reference sequence). The ends were cut back, 9 bases at V and 6 bases at J, with 14 bases in the middle. The CDR3 has 13 amino acids. In nucleotides, the CDR3 is TGTGCCACTAACGAACTAAGGTCCGGGGAGCTGTTTTTT. It yields the protein CATNELRSGELFF.